The present entry profiles one TCR beta chain with its context. What it recognizes is unknown. Assay: immunoSEQ multiplex PCR; the TCRdb copy retains only in-frame clones and omits some. This repertoire shows more than 60,000 clones, less than 95% found once; its top ten account for roughly 0.15%. This entry is derived from a study of human versus mouse CDR3 diversity and MHC coevolution. Regarding the study as a whole: Most of the three human donors had the lowest clonal inequality.

Between the trimmed V and J ends, which lost 1 base and 13 bases, there was a span of 14 bases. CDR3 size: 13 residues. Germline CDR1 reads MNHNS; CDR2 reads SASEGT. The specimen sequenced was naive CD4+ T cells from blood. Subset given: CD45RO-negative CD62L-positive naive CD4 T cells. The receptor comes from a person aged 30 to 69 in good health. V and J are TRBV6-1 and TRBJ1-5; D is uncertain. The DNA of the CDR3 is TGTGCCAGCAGTGAAGAAGCCCCCGCGTCGCAGCATTTT. This encodes CASSEEAPASQHF.